This paragraph reports one T cell receptor beta chain. Its antigen is unidentified. CDR1 is SGHTA and CDR2 is FQGTGA in the germline V gene. The CDR3 length is 13 residues. The V end was cut by 5 bases, the J end by 5 bases, with 12 bases between. The repertoire was sequenced with immunoSEQ multiplex PCR; TCRdb's copy has only in-frame clones and lacks some. The sample lists roughly 82,000 clones, roughly nine tenths occurring once. This sample was taken from a study of radiation and T cells in renal cell carcinoma. Sample time point: blood 4 weeks post-SBRT, at nephrectomy. Sample treatment: 15 Gy SBRT to primary tumor, nephrectomy 4 weeks later. Nephrectomy followed 15 Gy stereotactic body radiation by 4 weeks. This renal cell carcinoma was of the clear cell type. Regarding the study as a whole: No pretreatment tumor biopsies were available for baseline clonotypes. From baseline, blood top tumor clonotypes peaked at 2 weeks post-radiation.

The sequence was obtained from a woman between 65 and 79 years old with renal cell carcinoma. Specimen: blood, collected from a patient whose treatment included radiotherapy and nephrectomy. The V call is TRBV7-3, the J call TRBJ2-5; no clear D gene. CDR3: CASSKSGVETQYF. The CDR3 coding sequence is TGTGCCAGCAGCAAAAGTGGGGTGGAGACCCAGTACTTC.